A single sample is the source of the 26 T cell receptor beta chains below, sequenced in a study of CD4+ T cells in melanoma. Data came from immunoSEQ multiplex PCR; TCRdb stores just in-frame clones and leaves some out. Found here are about 140,000 clones, around nine tenths of them singletons; the top ten hold 1.5% to 1.9%. The source of these receptors is a human donor with melanoma.

The chain is built from TRBV7-9 and TRBJ2-7; 8 bases are a match to TRBD1. V lost 10 bases and J lost 2; bases outside the gene matches: 10. The CDR3 consists of 14 residues. Per the germline V gene, CDR1 is SEHNR and CDR2 is FQNEAQ (reference sequence). The CDR3 DNA reads TGTGCCACCGGACAGGGCTGGGTGGCCTACGAGCAGTACTTC. It encodes CATGQGWVAYEQYF.

The gene calls are TRBV21-1 and TRBJ1-3; the D call TRBD1 from the table was never checked on the DNA. TRBV21-1 is recorded as a pseudogene. The CDR3 loop spans 19 amino acids. The CDR3 DNA reads TGTGCCAGCAGCCCAAAGAGGGCAGGGGCGAATTTCTCTGGAAACACCATATATTTT. As protein: CASSPKRAGANFSGNTIYF.

This rearrangement joins TRBV11-3 to TRBJ1-5; D not certain. Per germline, CDR1 SGHNT and CDR2 YENEEA. The CDR3 has 14 amino acids. V shed 2 bases and J shed 9 bases, with 14 bases lying between them. Here the CDR3 DNA reads TGTGCCAGCAGCTTAATCGGCGGGAACGCGCCCCAGCATTTT. It translates to CASSLIGGNAPQHF. Full variable domain (missing parts from reference TRBV11-3 and TRBJ1-5): EAGVVQSPRYKIIEKKQPVAFWCNPISGHNTLYWYLQNLGQGPELLIRYENEEAVDDSQLPKDRFSAERLKGVDSTLKIQPAELGDSAVYLCASSLIGGNAPQHFGDGTRLSIL.

This clone was recorded once. V and J are TRBV5-1 and TRBJ1-1; tentatively, D is TRBD1 (6 bases). Germline V lookup: CDR1 SGHRS, CDR2 YFSETQ. V dropped 0 bases and J dropped 1 base, with 10 bases sitting between them. There are 15 residues in the CDR3. The CDR3 bases are TGCGCCAGCAGCTTGGTTTGGGGACAGAACACTGAAGCTTTCTTT. Its protein product is CASSLVWGQNTEAFF.

The chain has TRBV6-5 and TRBJ2-3; 8 bases are shared with TRBD1. The CDR3 consists of 14 residues. The germline gives CDR1 MNHEY, CDR2 SVGAGI. J gave up 0 bases and V 5 bases, and 1 base lay outside the gene matches. CDR3 loop: CASSRQGSTDTQYF. Here the CDR3 DNA reads TGTGCCAGCAGTCGACAGGGGAGCACAGATACGCAGTATTTT.

V and J are TRBV7-9 and TRBJ2-7; 7 bases are shared with TRBD2. The germline V gene has CDR1 SEHNR and CDR2 FQNEAQ (reference sequence). The V segment lost 4 bases and the J segment 2 bases; nucleotides outside the gene matches: 5. CDR3 length equals 14 residues. The CDR3 sequence: CASSSRGGAYEQYF. The CDR3 DNA reads as TGTGCCAGCAGCTCCCGGGGAGGGGCCTACGAGCAGTACTTC.

The chain couples TRBV5-1 to TRBJ1-2, with 10 bases matching TRBD1. The CDR3 is made up of 17 amino acids. V gave up 4 bases and J gave up 1 base; unmatched junction bases: 10. The germline gives CDR1 SGHRS, CDR2 YFSETQ. The CDR3 DNA is TGCGCCAGCAGCCTGGGACAGGGGTTCCAGAGTAACTATGGCTACACCTTC. Its protein product is CASSLGQGFQSNYGYTF.

Only a few counts were recorded for this clone. The gene calls are TRBV5-4 and TRBJ2-7; D remains ambiguous. CDR1 and CDR2 from the germline V gene are SGHNT and YYREEE (reference sequence). V lost 1 base, J lost 2 bases, and 16 bases lay in between. The CDR3 is made up of 16 amino acids. CDR3 nucleotide sequence: TGTGCCAGCAGCTTGCTGACGCCGATAGGGACCTACGAGCAGTACTTC. Translation: CASSLLTPIGTYEQYF.

The chain couples TRBV5-1 to TRBJ1-5; D is undetermined. The V gene lost 0 bases and the J gene lost 0 bases, with 10 bases spanning the gap. CDR1 is SGHRS, CDR2 YFSETQ, per germline. The CDR3 extends over 16 amino acids. This CDR3 reads CASSLGGVDSNQPQHF. The CDR3 DNA sequence: TGCGCCAGCAGCTTGGGCGGGGTAGATAGCAATCAGCCCCAGCATTTT.

Only a few counts were recorded for this clone. The CDR3 DNA reads TGTGCCAGCAGCGCCGCACGACTAGGCAATGAGCAGTTCTTC. Residues: CASSAARLGNEQFF. The chain couples TRBV7-8 to TRBJ2-1; D may be TRBD2 (6 bases). This CDR3 contains 14 residues. V was trimmed by 5 bases and J by 6 bases, leaving 14 bases between them. Germline V gene lookup returns CDR1 SGHVS and CDR2 FQNEAQ.

The chain couples TRBV7-2 to TRBJ1-4, with D possibly matching TRBD1 (5 bases). Trimming cost V 6 bases and J 8 bases, with 19 bases left between them. The CDR3 is 15 amino acids. Germline V lookup: CDR1 SGHTA, CDR2 FQGNSA. The CDR3 sequence is CASRSTGLTGEKLFF. The DNA for the CDR3 is TGTGCCAGCAGATCCACGGGACTCACGGGGGAAAAACTGTTTTTT.

This sequence joins TRBV4-1 and TRBJ2-3; 8 bases fit TRBD2. The ends lost 4 bases at V and 0 bases at J; junction bases unmatched: 12. Germline V gives CDR1 MGHRA, CDR2 YSYEKL. This CDR3 region has 18 residues. CDR3 DNA: TGCGCCAGCAGCCCGCGGGGCGGGAGGTTTTCTAGCACAGATACGCAGTATTTT. Residues: CASSPRGGRFSSTDTQYF.

V is TRBV7-9 and J is TRBJ2-7; 9 bases map to TRBD1. V shed 1 base and J 2 bases; nucleotides not matched to a gene: 3. Germline V lookup: CDR1 SEHNR, CDR2 FQNEAQ (reference sequence). CDR3 length: 15 residues. In nucleotides, the CDR3 is TGTGCCAGCAGCTTAGGACAGGGGGTAACCTACGAGCAGTACTTC. It yields the protein CASSLGQGVTYEQYF.

J is TRBJ1-1 and V is TRBV14; D remains ambiguous. The ends were cut back, 2 bases at V and 1 base at J, with 14 bases in the middle. Germline CDR1 is SGHDN and CDR2 is FVKESK. The CDR3 consists of 16 residues. The CDR3 loop reads CASSQRGRVRNTEAFF. The CDR3 bases are TGTGCCAGCAGCCAACGAGGCCGGGTTCGGAACACTGAAGCTTTCTTT.

This chain connects TRBV7-9 to TRBJ2-7; D is perhaps TRBD1 or TRBD2 (5 bases each). This CDR3 is 17 amino acids long. Looked up from germline, CDR1 is SEHNR and CDR2 is FQNEAQ (reference sequence). Trimming left V 2 bases short and J 1 base short, with 18 bases between. The CDR3 here is CASSLLVRDGSSYEQYF. The CDR3 bases are TGTGCCAGCAGCTTACTGGTACGGGACGGAAGTTCCTACGAGCAGTACTTC.

The V call is TRBV7-3, the J call TRBJ1-3; D not certain. The CDR3 has 13 residues. V lost 5 bases to trimming and J lost 0 bases, with 5 bases between them. The germline gives CDR1 SGHTA, CDR2 FQGTGA. Here the CDR3 DNA reads TGTGCCAGCAGCCCTTCCTCTGGAAACACCATATATTTT. The encoded protein is CASSPSSGNTIYF. The full variable domain, its missing parts supplied by reference TRBV7-3 and TRBJ1-3, is GAGVSQTPSNKVTEKGKYVELRCDPISGHTALYWYRQSLGQGPEFLIYFQGTGAADDSGLPNDRFFAVRPEGSVSTLKIQRTERGDSAVYLCASSPSSGNTIYFGEGSWLTVV.

The rearrangement joins TRBV27 to TRBJ1-5, with D hard to call. CDR1 and CDR2 from the germline V gene are MNHEY and SMNVEV (reference sequence). Trimming left V 6 bases short and J 3 bases short, with 12 bases between. This CDR3 is 14 amino acids long. The CDR3 reads CASRGELPNQPQHF. The CDR3 nucleotides read TGTGCCAGCAGGGGCGAGCTACCCAATCAGCCCCAGCATTTT.

The table lists this clone with a few counts. This sample includes further DNA sequences coding for the same CDR3. The CDR3 coding sequence is TGTGCCAGCAGCTTAGCCCCCACCGGGGAGCTGTTTTTT. Translation gives CASSLAPTGELFF. This chain links TRBV7-9 with TRBJ2-2; D gene uncertain. The V end was cut by 0 bases, the J end by 4 bases, with 3 bases between. The CDR3 runs 13 residues. Germline V gives CDR1 SEHNR, CDR2 FQNEAQ (reference sequence).

This chain uses TRBV4-1 with TRBJ1-6; unclear D gene. Trimming left V 1 base short and J 0 bases short, with 7 bases between. The CDR3 totals 16 residues. CDR1 and CDR2 (germline): MGHRA, YSYEKL. CDR3 sequence reads: CASSQVLGSYNSPLHF. The CDR3 DNA sequence: TGCGCCAGCAGCCAAGTGTTGGGCTCCTATAATTCACCCCTCCACTTT.

The CDR3 region has the DNA TGTGCCAGTGGAGGGGCAGGGGGAAGCACCGGGGAGCTGTTTTTT. Translating gives CASGGAGGSTGELFF. The chain joins TRBV2 to TRBJ2-2; possible D gene TRBD1, 7 bases. CDR1 SNHLY and CDR2 FYNNEI come from the germline V gene. This CDR3 region has 15 residues. The V and J ends lost 9 bases and 4 bases respectively, with 18 bases between them.

This chain joins TRBV19 and TRBJ2-3, with a tentative D call TRBD2 (7 bases). The V end was cut by 5 bases, the J end by 6 bases, with 18 bases between. Per germline, CDR1 LNHDA and CDR2 SQIVND (reference sequence). There are 15 residues in the CDR3. The chain's CDR3 is CASSPGQGRADTQYF. The DNA of the CDR3 is TGTGCCAGTAGTCCCGGGCAGGGGAGGGCGGATACGCAGTATTTT.

V and J are TRBV11-2 and TRBJ1-3, with D possibly matching TRBD1 (5 bases). Germline CDR1 reads SGHAT; CDR2 reads FQNNGV. The CDR3 is 20 residues long. Trimming shortened V by 0 bases and J by 0 bases, and 21 bases separated the two germline ends. This chain's CDR3 is CASSLDLIGGGLFSGNTIYF. The CDR3 DNA sequence: TGTGCCAGCAGCTTAGATCTTATTGGGGGAGGACTGTTCTCTGGAAACACCATATATTTT. The full variable domain, rest sourced from reference TRBV11-2 and TRBJ1-3, is EAGVAQSPRYKIIEKRQSVAFWCNPISGHATLYWYQQILGQGPKLLIQFQNNGVVDDSQLPKDRFSAERLKGVDSTLKIQPAKLEDSAVYLCASSLDLIGGGLFSGNTIYFGEGSWLTVV.

The chain joins TRBV5-1 to TRBJ2-5, with D perhaps being TRBD1 or TRBD2 (6 bases each). The CDR3 sequence is 15 residues long. V gave up 0 bases and J gave up 5 bases, with 14 bases separating them. Germline CDR1 is SGHRS and CDR2 is YFSETQ. CDR3 nucleotide sequence: TGCGCCAGCAGCTTGGTCACGGGGGCGCGGGAGACCCAGTACTTC. It codes for CASSLVTGARETQYF.

V is TRBV18 and J is TRBJ1-1; 10 nucleotides agree with TRBD1. Germline assignment: CDR1 KGHSH and CDR2 LQKENI. The V and J ends lost 6 bases and 2 bases, in that order; junction bases with no gene match: 15. The CDR3 is made up of 18 amino acids. The CDR3 nucleotides are TGTGCCAGCTCCCAGAACTCCGGGACAGGGGTTATTAACACTGAAGCTTTCTTT. Its protein product is CASSQNSGTGVINTEAFF.

The chain has TRBV29-1 and TRBJ1-2, with D possibly matching TRBD1 (6 bases). This CDR3 region has 12 residues. In germline, CDR1 is SQVTM, CDR2 ANQGSEA. V dropped 6 bases and J dropped 5 bases, with 13 bases sitting between them. The CDR3 DNA sequence: TGCAGCGTCATCCGGGACACATATGGCTACACCTTC. Protein: CSVIRDTYGYTF.

V usage is TRBV19 and J usage is TRBJ1-4, with a tentative D call TRBD1 (5 bases). The CDR3 has 15 residues. V was clipped by 6 bases and J by 3 bases, with 14 bases between them. The germline V gene has CDR1 LNHDA and CDR2 SQIVND (reference sequence). The CDR3 loop is CASRAPGKSNEKLFF. The CDR3 DNA follows: TGTGCCAGTAGAGCCCCAGGGAAATCTAATGAAAAACTGTTTTTT.